This T cell receptor (beta chain) was retrieved from a study of blood T cell repertoires in COVID-19. Study overall: The analysed material was cDNA or gDNA that came from T cells, B-cell-depleted T cells, or PBMCs.

Profiled with immunoSEQ multiplex PCR; TCRdb holds only in-frame clones, not every one. The repertoire includes a few hundred thousand clones, 84% of them detected once, and over 10% sits in the top ten. This receptor was taken from a human donor in a cohort sampled during active COVID-19. The sequenced sample consisted of peripheral blood.

In DNA form, the CDR3 reads TGTGCCTGGAGTAGGCAGCGCTACGAGCAGTACTTC. This codes for CAWSRQRYEQYF. J is TRBJ2-7 and V is TRBV30; D unclear. V gave up 2 bases and J gave up 3 bases, with 8 bases separating them. The CDR3 contains 12 residues. Germline V gene lookup returns CDR1 GTSNPN and CDR2 SVGIG (reference sequence).